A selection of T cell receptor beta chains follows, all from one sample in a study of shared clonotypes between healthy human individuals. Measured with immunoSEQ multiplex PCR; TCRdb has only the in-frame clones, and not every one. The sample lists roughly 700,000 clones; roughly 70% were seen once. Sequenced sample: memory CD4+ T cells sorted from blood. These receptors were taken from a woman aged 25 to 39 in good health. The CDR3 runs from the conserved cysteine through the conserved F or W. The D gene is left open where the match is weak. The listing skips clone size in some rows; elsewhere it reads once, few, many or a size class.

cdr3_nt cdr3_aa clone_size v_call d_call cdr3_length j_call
TGTGCCAGCAGTAGCTATTACACCATATATTTT CASSSYYTIYF . TRBV2 . 11 TRBJ1-3
TGCGCCAGCAGCTTGGGTGGGACAGGGGGCATGAATGAGCAGTTCTTC CASSLGGTGGMNEQFF . TRBV5-1 TRBD1 16 TRBJ2-1
TGTGCCAGCAGTCGGACAGCTGGGGCCAACGTCCTGACTTTC CASSRTAGANVLTF . TRBV28 . 14 TRBJ2-6
TGTGCCAGCAGCGGATGGACAGGTCTAAATGAGCAGTTCTTC CASSGWTGLNEQFF . TRBV9 TRBD1 14 TRBJ2-1
TGTGCCATCAGCCCCAGCGGGAGGGACGAGCAGTACTTC CAISPSGRDEQYF . TRBV10-3 TRBD2 13 TRBJ2-7
TGTGCCAGCAGCCCTCGGACAGGGATGAATAGCAATCAGCCCCAGCATTTT CASSPRTGMNSNQPQHF . TRBV7-2 TRBD1 17 TRBJ1-5
TGCGCCAGCAGCTTGAGTCAGGGCTATGGCTACACCTTC CASSLSQGYGYTF . TRBV5-1 . 13 TRBJ1-2
TGTGCCATCAGGAAGACTAGCGGGAGATCAGACGAGCAGTTCTTC CAIRKTSGRSDEQFF . TRBV10-3 TRBD2 15 TRBJ2-1
TGTGCCAGCAGGTCTAGCGGGAGAGATACCGGGGAGCTGTTTTTT CASRSSGRDTGELFF many TRBV5-6 TRBD2 15 TRBJ2-2
TGCGCCAGCAGACCAAAAGAGGGGACTAGCGGAGAGACCCAGTACTTC CASRPKEGTSGETQYF . TRBV10-2 TRBD2 16 TRBJ2-5
TGTGCCAGCAGTTTCTTCGGGACAGGGGGCTCCTACGAGCAGTACTTC CASSFFGTGGSYEQYF . TRBV28 TRBD1 16 TRBJ2-7
TGTGCCAGCAGTCAGAGCCCAAACACTGAAGCTTTCTTT CASSQSPNTEAFF . TRBV28 . 13 TRBJ1-1
TGTGCCACCAGTCATCATACGCAGTATTTT CATSHHTQYF . TRBV6-1 . 10 TRBJ2-3
TGTGCCAGCAGTGGCCGGGACAGGGTGGACACTGAAGCTTTCTTT CASSGRDRVDTEAFF . TRBV27 TRBD1 15 TRBJ1-1
TGCGCCAGCAGCCCTGACCGGACTAGCTATGGGACCCAGTACTTC CASSPDRTSYGTQYF . TRBV4-1 TRBD2 15 TRBJ2-5
TGTGCCAGCAGCTTGGCCAACAGGGCCTACGAGCAGTACTTC CASSLANRAYEQYF . TRBV5-5 . 14 TRBJ2-7
TGTGCCAGCACCACGCAAACAGGGGGACCGCAATTT CASTTQTGGPQF many TRBV28 TRBD1 12 TRBJ1-3
TGTGCCAGCAGGACGGACAGGGGATATGAAAAACTGTTTTTT CASRTDRGYEKLFF . TRBV2 TRBD1 14 TRBJ1-4
TGCGCCAGCAGCTTCGACGGCGTGGGGACCCAGCATTTT CASSFDGVGTQHF . TRBV5-1 . 13 TRBJ1-5
TGTGCCAGCGCTCTAGCGGGAGTTTCCCATGAGCAGTTCTTC CASALAGVSHEQFF . TRBV28 TRBD2 14 TRBJ2-1
TGTGCCAGCAGTGTACAGGTTTTTCAGCCCCAGCATTTT CASSVQVFQPQHF . TRBV27 . 13 TRBJ1-5
TGTGCCAGCAGCTTTCGGCCCGGGGGCGAAGGGGGCTACACCTTC CASSFRPGGEGGYTF . TRBV5-6 . 15 TRBJ1-2
TGTGCCAGCAGCTTGGCCTTACAGGGATCGGCCGGGGCCAACGTCCTGACTTTC CASSLALQGSAGANVLTF once TRBV5-5 . 18 TRBJ2-6
TGTGCCAGCAGCCAAAGCTTCTCTGGAAACACCATATATTTT CASSQSFSGNTIYF . TRBV4-2 . 14 TRBJ1-3
TGTGCCAGCAACAATTGGGGAGCCGATGAAGCTTTCTTT CASNNWGADEAFF . TRBV5-4 . 13 TRBJ1-1
TGCGCCAGCAGCTTTTACGGACCGGCCTTGGGTGGCTACACCTTC CASSFYGPALGGYTF . TRBV5-1 . 15 TRBJ1-2
TGCGCCAGCAGCCAGGTTGCAAGATCGGGGACTGAAGCTTTCTTT CASSQVARSGTEAFF once TRBV4-1 . 15 TRBJ1-1
TGCGCCAGCAGTGAGTTTCGGACAAACACCGGGGAGCTGTTTTTT CASSEFRTNTGELFF . TRBV10-1 . 15 TRBJ2-2
TGTGCCAGCAGAGGAACTAGCGGATTCGCTACTAGCACAGATACGCAGTATTTT CASRGTSGFATSTDTQYF few TRBV25-1 TRBD2 18 TRBJ2-3
TGTGCCAGCAGCTCGCCACAACGGGTGGGGGCCTACAATGAGCAGTTCTTC CASSSPQRVGAYNEQFF few TRBV7-9 . 17 TRBJ2-1
TGTGCCAGTAGTTCCAGGGGTAGCGGGTACGAGTCCTACGAGCAGTACTTC CASSSRGSGYESYEQYF few TRBV19 . 17 TRBJ2-7
TGTGCCATCAGGACTAGCGGGACCTACGAGCAGTACTTC CAIRTSGTYEQYF once TRBV10-3 TRBD2 13 TRBJ2-7
TGCGCCAGCAGCCCCTTGACAGGGAACACTGAAGCTTTCTTT CASSPLTGNTEAFF . TRBV4-1 . 14 TRBJ1-1
TGTGCCAGCAGTTTATTGGTCGCAAAGGGGGCGTTTTATGGCTACACCTTC CASSLLVAKGAFYGYTF . TRBV28 TRBD1 17 TRBJ1-2
TGTGCCAGCTCAGTTGAGGAGGGAAACTATGGCTACACCTTC CASSVEEGNYGYTF . TRBV18 . 14 TRBJ1-2
TGTGCCAGCTGCCCGGTAAGCCGTGGCTACGAGCAGTACTTC CASCPVSRGYEQYF . TRBV18 . 14 TRBJ2-7
TGTGCCAGCAGCCGCCTCTGGGGAAACACCATATATTTT CASSRLWGNTIYF . TRBV6-5 . 13 TRBJ1-3
TGCAGCGTTTCATCTCCCCGAACCCCTGAAGCTTTCTTT CSVSSPRTPEAFF . TRBV29-1 . 13 TRBJ1-1
TGTGCCAGCAGCCTGGACAGGGACCATGAGCAGTTCTTC CASSLDRDHEQFF once TRBV27 TRBD1 13 TRBJ2-1
TGTGCCAGCAAAGGATACGAGACCCAGTACTTC CASKGYETQYF . TRBV27 . 11 TRBJ2-5
TGCGCCAGCAGCTTAGGACAGGATCAGCCCCAGCATTTT CASSLGQDQPQHF . TRBV5-1 TRBD1 13 TRBJ1-5
TGTGCCAGCAGTCGTACTACGATGAGCACTGAAGCTTTCTTT CASSRTTMSTEAFF once TRBV2 . 14 TRBJ1-1
TGTGCCAGTAATACACAGTTTAATGAAAAACTGTTTTTT CASNTQFNEKLFF . TRBV19 . 13 TRBJ1-4
TGTGCCAGCAGCCCGTACGGGACTAGCGGGTCCCCGCAGCAGTACTTC CASSPYGTSGSPQQYF many TRBV4-2 TRBD2 16 TRBJ2-7
TGTGCCAGCAGCTCCAGCGGGAGGTCGGTAGATACGCAGTATTTT CASSSSGRSVDTQYF . TRBV11-2 TRBD2 15 TRBJ2-3
TGTGCCAGCAGCGCAGGGGAGACCCAGTACTTC CASSAGETQYF . TRBV7-7 . 11 TRBJ2-5
TGTGCCGGGCATCAAGACCTAAACACTGAAGCTTTCTTT CAGHQDLNTEAFF . TRBV7-9 . 13 TRBJ1-1
TGCGCCAGCAGCTCGGGACAGGGGTATGGCTACACCTTC CASSSGQGYGYTF few TRBV5-1 TRBD1 13 TRBJ1-2
TGTGCCAGCAAAGGTAGCGGGAGCCACCGTACGCAGTATTTT CASKGSGSHRTQYF . TRBV28 TRBD2 14 TRBJ2-3
TGTGCCAGCAGCTTTCGCAGGGTGACTAACTATGGCTACACCTTC CASSFRRVTNYGYTF . TRBV13 . 15 TRBJ1-2
TGTGCCAGTAGTAACTTCGGGATGCTCCCTGGAGAGACCCAGTACTTC CASSNFGMLPGETQYF few TRBV19 . 16 TRBJ2-5
TGTGCCAGCAGTGAATCTCATGGGCAAAGCAATCAGCCCCAGCATTTT CASSESHGQSNQPQHF . TRBV2 . 16 TRBJ1-5
TGTGCCAGCAGCTTTACCGGGATCGGGGAGACCCAGTACTTC CASSFTGIGETQYF . TRBV7-7 . 14 TRBJ2-5
TGCAGGGGTGCGGGAGGCGTTGAGCAGTTCTTC CRGAGGVEQFF once TRBV20-1 TRBD2 11 TRBJ2-1